Sequencing of this TCR beta chain was carried out in a study of early T cells in non-severe SARS-CoV-2 infection (dated by TCRdb to 2020 to 2023). About the study as a whole: TCR sequencing used bulk RNA from unsorted whole blood, so alpha and beta chains could not be paired. General study outcomes and caveats: VDJdb matching was skewed toward anti-spike CD8 responses, so virus-specific expansions were likely underestimated and private and CD4 specificities were missed.

The method was 5' RACE. The sample was run on a NextSeq 500. The TCR library protocol attached unique molecular identifiers to individual cDNA molecules to correct for sequencing error and PCR bias. Both TCR alpha and beta chains were sequenced, and tight co-correlation was observed between alpha and beta sequence abundances in each sample. Per the authors' processing: Decombinator V4 was used to perform V gene, J gene and CDR3 annotation of TCR sequences. Expanded TCRs were defined as changing significantly between any two time points under a Poisson model with p below 0.0001. TCR abundances were normalised to the total number of TCRs sequenced in each sample and reported as counts per million. TRAV1-2 paired with TRAJ12, TRAJ20 or TRAJ33 defined MAIT TCRs, while TRAV10 paired with TRAJ18 defined iNKT TCRs. VDJdb, accessed on 1 November 2021, was searched for TCRs annotated for CMV, EBV and SARS-CoV-2, and TCRs annotated for more than one antigen were excluded. TCRdb passed the public sequencing reads through fastp at Q25 and MiXCR, retaining productive beta sequences. For every CDR3 protein sequence, its rows merge into one entry that carries the most common genes and DNA. What appears here as the V and J calls and clone size reflects TCRdb's work, not the paper's. This sample has some 45,000 distinct CDR3 sequences in its table, and around 10% of those were observed once. The ten largest clonotypes hold around 5.3% of the sample.

A case-control design nested within a healthcare worker cohort in London, UK, was used, with weekly nasopharyngeal swab PCR tests and blood sampling performed. Between 23 and 31 March 2020, the week of the UK lockdown, healthcare workers were enrolled and then followed up weekly for as long as 16 weeks. About this clonotype itself: Its specific antigen is unknown. No base quality values were provided; no much bigger clone lies one nucleotide off.

The CDR3 spans 15 residues, from the cysteine through the phenylalanine. The read is trimmed to its CDR3 DNA, 45 bases read in frame from base 1. The germline V gene sets CDR1 to SGHTA and CDR2 to FQGNSA. V and J are truncated by 1 base and 2 bases respectively, leaving an intervening sequence of 11 bases. This clonotype was sampled from an adult who was a healthcare worker with PCR-confirmed SARS-CoV-2 infection or an uninfected control (not recorded which). The rearrangement joined TRBV7-2 to TRBJ2-5; tentative D gene TRBD2, with 6 bases matching. The source was whole blood, collected at baseline. CDR3 loop: CASSLEGGAQETQYF. The nucleotides read TGTGCCAGCAGCTTAGAAGGCGGGGCTCAAGAGACCCAGTACTTC.